The sample holds many counts of the clone carrying this TCR beta chain. Its antigen remains unknown. Regions amplified from RNA transcripts were the TCR beta CDR3 regions. HTBI primers were employed in a first-round RT-PCR of the TCR CDR3. Each CDR3 protein gets one entry after TCRdb re-called the multiplex PCR reads with MiXCR. Counted here are a few hundred thousand distinct CDR3 sequences, 14% to 15% occurring once; the ten biggest clones make up 30% to 35%. Clinical symptoms, serum thyroxine, TRAb, thyroid ultrasound and orbital computed tomography established diagnosis. The PBMCs were sourced from fresh peripheral blood (about 9.7 ml). The data derive from a study of T cells in Graves' hyperthyroidism and ophthalmopathy. Study-wide background: The initial diagnosis was the point when peripheral blood was collected, ahead of any treatment. General study results and limits: Ophthalmopathy got predicted by the model a median about 6.7 months before its onset.

The CDR3 extends over 15 amino acids. Germline V gene lookup returns CDR1 MGHDK and CDR2 SYGVNS. V was shortened by 3 bases and J by 7 bases, with 15 bases between the two germline ends. Sequenced material: blood. The TCR sequence derives from a woman aged 25 to 45 with Graves' hyperthyroidism. The chain carries TRBV25-1 and TRBJ1-4, with D tentatively TRBD1 (5 bases). CDR3: CASSEGQARGEKLFF. The CDR3 nucleotides are TGTGCCAGCAGTGAGGGGCAGGCAAGAGGTGAAAAACTGTTTTTT.